This T cell receptor (beta chain) was captured in a study of shared clonotypes between healthy human individuals. Study-level information: Aged between 18 and 49, the donors were a couple of women and three men.

For genomic DNA, unsorted samples relied on approximately 100 million PBMCs. V lost 2 bases, J lost 2 bases, and 6 bases stayed unmatched. The CDR3 contains 15 residues. The germline V gene encodes CDR1 MNHEY and CDR2 SVGAGI. The repertoire was sequenced with immunoSEQ multiplex PCR; TCRdb's copy has only in-frame clones and lacks some. Among roughly 450,000 clones listed, around 79% were seen once. This receptor was taken from a woman aged 40 to 49 in good health. Some clones in this sample may be carry-over from other donors' samples. The sequenced material came from PBMCs. The chain uses TRBV6-5 and TRBJ2-7, with 7 bases aligning to TRBD1. The CDR3 region has the DNA TGTGCCAGCAGTTACCAGACAGGGAGCGCCTACGAGCAGTACTTC. It yields the protein CASSYQTGSAYEQYF.